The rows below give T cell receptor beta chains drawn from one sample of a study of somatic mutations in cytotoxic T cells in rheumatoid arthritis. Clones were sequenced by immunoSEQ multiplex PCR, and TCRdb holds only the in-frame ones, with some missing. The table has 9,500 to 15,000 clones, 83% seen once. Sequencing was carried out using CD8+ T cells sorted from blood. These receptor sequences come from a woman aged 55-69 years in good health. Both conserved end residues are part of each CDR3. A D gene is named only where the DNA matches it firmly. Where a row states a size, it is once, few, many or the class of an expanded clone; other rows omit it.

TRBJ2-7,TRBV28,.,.,CASSLMTGSSYEQYF,TGTGCCAGCAGTTTAATGACAGGTTCATCCTACGAGCAGTACTTC
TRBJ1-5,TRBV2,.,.,CASSSGDNQPQHF,TGTGCCAGCTCCTCAGGGGACAATCAGCCCCAGCATTTT
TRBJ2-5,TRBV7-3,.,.,CASSLGLRETQYF,TGTGCCAGCAGTTTAGGGCTTCGGGAGACCCAGTACTTC
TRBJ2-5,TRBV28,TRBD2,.,CASSPTGTSILWAQYF,TGTGCCAGCAGCCCTACCGGGACTAGTATCCTTTGGGCCCAGTACTTC
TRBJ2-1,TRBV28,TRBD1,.,CASSYRQGFHNEQFF,TGTGCCAGCAGCTATCGACAGGGGTTCCACAATGAGCAGTTCTTC
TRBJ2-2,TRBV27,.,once,CASSLKAGLNRELFF,TGTGCCAGCAGTTTAAAGGCAGGGCTTAATCGGGAGCTGTTTTTT
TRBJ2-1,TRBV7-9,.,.,CASSLWLDVEGEQFF,TGTGCCAGCAGCTTATGGCTGGATGTCGAGGGTGAGCAGTTCTTC
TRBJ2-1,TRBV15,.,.,CATSELSFYNEQFF,TGTGCCACCAGCGAACTCTCTTTTTACAATGAGCAGTTCTTC
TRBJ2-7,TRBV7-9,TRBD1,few,CASSSGQGPYEQYF,TGTGCCAGCAGCTCCGGACAGGGCCCCTACGAGCAGTACTTC
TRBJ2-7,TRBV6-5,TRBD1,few,CASSGQGYEQYF,TGTGCCAGCAGTGGACAGGGTTACGAGCAGTACTTC
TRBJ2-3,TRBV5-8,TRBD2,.,CASSWTSGTDTQYF,TGTGCCAGCAGCTGGACTAGCGGCACAGATACGCAGTATTTT